Below, 32 T cell receptor beta chains from the same sample are listed, as sequenced in a study of identical twins (dated by TCRdb to the mid-2010s). The protocol used for the library was 5' RACE. The instrument was an Illumina HiSeq 2000. TCRdb applied fastp at Q25 and MiXCR to the public reads, then kept only in-frame beta chains. Rows with a matching CDR3 protein are joined into one entry that keeps the most common DNA and genes. Within this sample are just over 450,000 distinct CDR3 sequences, with 14% of them counted one time only. The ten largest clonotypes hold 0.4% to 0.55% of the sample. Separately, the same data were catalogued under a study of yellow fever vaccine responses in identical twins.

Sample: CD4+ T cells sorted from blood. These receptors were collected from a woman under 30 in good health.

The rearrangement joins TRBV5-1 to TRBJ2-2; 7 nucleotides match TRBD1. Germline trimming cut 2 bases from V and 3 bases from J; bases unmatched to any gene: 7. In germline, CDR1 is SGHRS, CDR2 YFSETQ. The CDR3 is made up of 16 amino acids. The CDR3 sequence is CASSFHGTADTGELFF. The CDR3 DNA sequence: TGCGCCAGCAGCTTCCACGGGACAGCTGACACCGGGGAGCTGTTTTTT.

The DNA for the CDR3 is TGCAGTGCTAGAGATCGGCCAGGGACCGCCTACGAGCAGTACTTC. Its translation is CSARDRPGTAYEQYF. This chain joins TRBV20-1 and TRBJ2-7; tentatively, D is TRBD1 or TRBD2 (5 bases each). The CDR3 has 15 amino acids. The V end lost 0 bases, the J end lost 2 bases, and 14 bases lay between the germline ends. CDR1 and CDR2 (germline): DFQATT, SNEGSKA (reference sequence).

This chain links TRBV2 with TRBJ2-3, with D hard to call. The CDR3 totals 15 residues. V lost 0 bases to trimming and J lost 3 bases, with 10 bases between them. CDR1 SNHLY and CDR2 FYNNEI come from the germline V gene. The CDR3 spells CASSEAMAQTDTQYF. DNA of the CDR3: TGTGCCAGCAGTGAAGCTATGGCTCAAACAGATACGCAGTATTTT.

This clonotype occurred a few times. The V call is TRBV10-3, the J call TRBJ2-3, with 8 bases aligning to TRBD2. CDR1 is ENHRY and CDR2 is SYGVKD in the germline V gene. The CDR3 sequence is 16 residues long. The V gene end was trimmed by 3 bases and the J gene end by 4 bases; junction bases not matched to a gene: 9. The CDR3 region has the DNA TGTGCCATCAGTGATCCCGGGGCGGGAGGAGCAGATACGCAGTATTTT. Translating it yields CAISDPGAGGADTQYF.

Concerning this clonotype: No conserved phenylalanine or tryptophan ends this CDR3, so it is likely a read error. The chain couples TRBV7-9 to TRBJ2-1; 7 bases are a match to TRBD2. The J segment lost 1 base and the V segment lost 5 bases, leaving 8 bases of the junction unmatched. The CDR3 totals 16 residues. Germline V lookup: CDR1 SEHNR, CDR2 FQNEAQ (reference sequence). CDR3 DNA: TGTGCCAGCAGCCCCCGGAGGCGGGAGTCCTACAATGAGCAGTTCCTC. Its protein product is CASSPRRRESYNEQFL.

The chain employs TRBV6-2 or TRBV6-3 and TRBJ2-7, with TRBD2 matching 10 bases. V was pared by 4 bases and J by 2 bases, with 8 bases of the junction left unmatched. There are 16 residues in the CDR3. Germline V gives CDR1 MNHEY, CDR2 SVGEGT. Here the CDR3 reads CASSSWTSGPPYEQYF. The CDR3 DNA sequence: TGTGCCAGCAGTTCCTGGACTAGCGGTCCTCCCTACGAGCAGTACTTC.

There are a few counts of this clonotype. V is TRBV6-6 and J is TRBJ1-6; D gene unclear. Trimming cost V 7 bases and J 9 bases, with 13 bases left between them. Germline loops: CDR1 MNHNY, CDR2 SVGAGI (reference sequence). CDR3 length: 13 residues. The CDR3: CASTVKLGSPLHF. The DNA for the CDR3 is TGTGCCAGCACCGTAAAACTTGGTTCACCCCTCCACTTT.

This clonotype has just a few counts. V is TRBV20-1 and J is TRBJ2-4, with 7 bases that match TRBD2. Looked up from germline, CDR1 is DFQATT and CDR2 is SNEGSKA (reference sequence). The junction had 10 bases not matched to a gene; V was cut back by 6 bases and J by 8 bases. The CDR3 is 13 amino acids. For the CDR3, the DNA is TGCAGTGCCCGAGGCGAGGGGAGGGACATTCAGTACTTC. Amino acid sequence: CSARGEGRDIQYF.

This clonotype turned up a few times. The chain uses TRBV20-1 and TRBJ2-5; no reliable D call. The germline V gene has CDR1 DFQATT and CDR2 SNEGSKA (reference sequence). V lost 1 base to trimming and J lost 1 base, with 10 bases between them. The CDR3 has 14 residues. The CDR3 loop reads CSARALAVQETQYF. The CDR3 DNA follows: TGCAGTGCTAGAGCCCTGGCAGTCCAAGAGACCCAGTACTTC.

This clonotype was found many times. The chain recombines TRBV20-1 with TRBJ2-7; D gene uncertain. The CDR3 sequence is 10 residues long. CDR1 and CDR2 (germline): DFQATT, SNEGSKA (reference sequence). V dropped 0 bases and J dropped 4 bases, with 1 base sitting between them. The CDR3 nucleotides read TGCAGTGCTAGAGATTACGAGCAGTACTTC. This sequence encodes CSARDYEQYF.

DNA of the CDR3: TGCAGCGTTCTAGGTGGACAAGAGACCCAGTACTTC. Amino acid sequence: CSVLGGQETQYF. This chain links TRBV29-1 with TRBJ2-5; D is undetermined. Germline values: CDR1 SQVTM, CDR2 ANQGSEA. Trimming cost V 5 bases and J 2 bases, with 9 bases left between them. CDR3 length: 12 amino acids.

With respect to this clonotype: This may be a read error, as it is one base from a much larger clone. V usage is TRBV6-2 or TRBV6-3 and J usage is TRBJ2-7; D gene unclear. The germline CDR1 and CDR2 sequences are MNHEY and SVGEGT. Trimming took off 6 bases at V and 5 bases at J, with 8 bases between the two ends. CDR3 size: 11 residues. This CDR3 is CASSNTDEQYF. In DNA form, the CDR3 reads TGTGCCAGCAGCAACACGGACGAGCAGTACTTC.

This chain uses TRBV30 with TRBJ2-3; the D gene is possibly TRBD2 (5 bases). V was shortened by 3 bases and J by 2 bases, with 9 bases between the two germline ends. Germline V gene data show CDR1 as GTSNPN and CDR2 as SVGIG (reference sequence). The CDR3 covers 13 residues. The CDR3 sequence is CAWSGIVTDTQYF. Written as DNA, the CDR3 is TGTGCCTGGAGCGGGATAGTCACAGATACGCAGTATTTT. Together with reference TRBV30 and TRBJ2-3, the CDR3 gives the full variable domain: SQTIHQWPATLVQPVGSPLSLECTVEGTSNPNLYWYRQAAGRGLQLLFYSVGIGQISSEVPQNLSASRPQDRQFILSSKKLLLSDSGFYLCAWSGIVTDTQYFGPGTRLTVL.

In this sample, this clonotype turned up a few times. V and J are TRBV7-9 and TRBJ2-3; D uncertain. This CDR3 is built from 13 residues. CDR1 is SEHNR, CDR2 FQNEAQ, per germline (reference sequence). The germline V and J ends were trimmed by 2 bases and 4 bases, with 7 bases remaining between them. The CDR3 nucleotides are TGTGCCAGCAGCTTATGGACGTCAGATACGCAGTATTTT. Its protein is CASSLWTSDTQYF.

This clonotype occurred a few times. The genes are TRBV20-1 and TRBJ2-7; possibly TRBD1 or TRBD2 for D (6 bases each). Trimming left V 3 bases short and J 2 bases short, with 14 bases between. The CDR3 has 14 residues. Germline loops: CDR1 DFQATT, CDR2 SNEGSKA (reference sequence). As DNA, the CDR3 is TGCAGTGCTAGTCGAGGGGGAGGAGCCTACGAGCAGTACTTC. It codes for CSASRGGGAYEQYF.

This clonotype was detected only a few times. The chain joins TRBV20-1 to TRBJ2-1; TRBD2 agrees at 15 bases. The V gene end was trimmed by 1 base and the J gene end by 9 bases; junction bases not matched to a gene: 1. The CDR3 loop spans 14 amino acids. Germline V CDR1 and CDR2: DFQATT, SNEGSKA (reference sequence). This chain's CDR3 is CSARGTSGRAEQFF. The CDR3 nucleotides are TGCAGTGCTAGAGGGACTAGCGGGAGGGCTGAGCAGTTCTTC.

In its sample, this clonotype was seen a few times. The V gene is TRBV28, the J gene TRBJ2-1; 13 nucleotides match TRBD2. The length of the CDR3 is 15 residues. V shed 4 bases, J shed 7 bases, and the junction held 4 bases outside the gene matches. Germline loops: CDR1 MDHEN, CDR2 SYDVKM. The CDR3 sequence is CASSSGTSGKNEQFF. CDR3 bases: TGTGCCAGCAGTTCCGGGACTAGCGGGAAGAATGAGCAGTTCTTC.

The chain has TRBV7-2 and TRBJ2-3; no clear D gene. CDR3 length: 17 residues. CDR1 is SGHTA, CDR2 FQGNSA, per germline. Trimming shortened V by 2 bases and J by 2 bases, and 17 bases separated the two germline ends. CDR3 sequence reads: CASSLRFGNTITDTQYF. The DNA of the CDR3 is TGTGCCAGCAGCTTAAGGTTTGGGAATACGATCACAGATACGCAGTATTTT.

This rearrangement joins TRBV7-3 to TRBJ2-3, with 12 bases lining up with TRBD2. After removal of 5 bases from V and 6 bases from J, the junction contained 6 bases not matched to a gene. The CDR3 covers 15 residues. The germline CDR1 and CDR2 sequences are SGHTA and FQGTGA. The DNA for the CDR3 is TGTGCCAGCAGCCCCCTAGCGGGGGGGTCCGATACGCAGTATTTT. Its protein product is CASSPLAGGSDTQYF. Complete variable domain (other parts from reference TRBV7-3 and TRBJ2-3): GAGVSQTPSNKVTEKGKYVELRCDPISGHTALYWYRQSLGQGPEFLIYFQGTGAADDSGLPNDRFFAVRPEGSVSTLKIQRTERGDSAVYLCASSPLAGGSDTQYFGPGTRLTVL.

This clonotype was detected only a few times. This chain connects TRBV29-1 to TRBJ2-3; no firm D call. Trimming shortened V by 8 bases and J by 0 bases, and 15 bases separated the two germline ends. Germline loops: CDR1 SQVTM, CDR2 ANQGSEA. The CDR3 contains 14 residues. The CDR3 reads CSYGRMASTDTQYF. The CDR3, as DNA: TGCAGCTACGGCCGGATGGCTAGCACAGATACGCAGTATTTT.

This clonotype has at least ten counts. One end of the junction varies from germline; a read error may be responsible. J is TRBJ2-1 and V is TRBV5-1, with D perhaps TRBD1 (5 bases). Germline assignment: CDR1 SGHRS and CDR2 YFSETQ. The CDR3 spans 14 residues. As DNA, the CDR3 is TGTGCCAGCAGTTTAGGGGCTGGCTACAATGAGCAGTTCTTC. Translated, it gives CASSLGAGYNEQFF.

Only a few counts were recorded for this clonotype. The chain is built from TRBV7-2 and TRBJ1-1; no reliable D call. With 1 base removed from V and 3 bases from J, the gap between germline ends came to 9 bases. Germline V CDR1 and CDR2: SGHTA, FQGNSA. The CDR3 loop spans 14 amino acids. The CDR3 loop is CASSLGGKDTEAFF. The CDR3 DNA reads as TGTGCCAGCAGCTTAGGGGGTAAAGACACTGAAGCTTTCTTT.

The chain carries TRBV30 and TRBJ2-7; D is ambiguous. Per the germline V gene, CDR1 is GTSNPN and CDR2 is SVGIG (reference sequence). The CDR3 has 12 residues. V was clipped by 1 base and J by 6 bases, with 10 bases between them. The CDR3 DNA is TGTGCCTGGAGTGGAGTAACCTCCGAGCAGTACTTC. Translated, it gives CAWSGVTSEQYF.

The chain uses TRBV4-3 and TRBJ2-5, with no clear D. Germline V gives CDR1 LGHNA, CDR2 YSLEER. The CDR3 runs to 12 residues. Trimming shortened V by 9 bases and J by 2 bases, and 10 bases separated the two germline ends. The CDR3 region is CARLILQETQYF. The CDR3 DNA reads as TGCGCCAGGTTAATTCTACAAGAGACCCAGTACTTC.

The rearrangement links TRBV2 to TRBJ2-7, with D possibly called TRBD1 or TRBD2 (6 bases each). Germline V gives CDR1 SNHLY, CDR2 FYNNEI. Trimming took 6 bases from V and 2 from J, leaving 17 bases between them. This CDR3 comprises 15 residues. The CDR3 here is CASRGGLPATYEQYF. The DNA of the CDR3 is TGTGCCAGCAGAGGGGGACTCCCAGCGACCTACGAGCAGTACTTC.

This clonotype appeared a few times. The chain joins TRBV20-1 to TRBJ2-7; 14 positions match TRBD2. From germline, CDR1 is DFQATT and CDR2 SNEGSKA (reference sequence). The junction had 9 bases not matched to a gene; V was cut back by 5 bases and J by 6 bases. The length of the CDR3 is 15 residues. CDR3 sequence: CSADRLAGGPPEQYF. In DNA form, the CDR3 reads TGCAGTGCTGACCGACTAGCGGGGGGGCCGCCCGAGCAGTACTTC.

This clonotype has only a few counts. This chain links TRBV5-1 with TRBJ2-1; TRBD2 matches at 9 bases. This CDR3 contains 16 residues. V dropped 0 bases and J dropped 0; count of bases not matched to a gene: 1. Per germline, CDR1 SGHRS and CDR2 YFSETQ. CDR3 sequence: CASSLVAGASYNEQFF. The CDR3 DNA reads TGCGCCAGCAGCTTGGTAGCGGGGGCCTCCTACAATGAGCAGTTCTTC.

This sequence joins TRBV12-3 or TRBV12-4 and TRBJ2-7, with 13 bases lining up with TRBD2. The ends lost 6 bases at V and 6 bases at J; junction bases unmatched: 8. The CDR3 runs 15 residues. The CDR3 DNA sequence: TGTGCCAGCAGCCTACTAGCGGGGGGGCTTGGCGAGCAGTACTTC. It is translated as CASSLLAGGLGEQYF.

The chain couples TRBV15 to TRBJ2-1, with TRBD1 matching over 7 bases. The V gene end was trimmed by 1 base and the J gene end by 10 bases; junction bases not matched to a gene: 4. The CDR3 loop spans 13 amino acids. Germline-derived CDR1 and CDR2 are LNHNV and YYDKDF (reference sequence). The CDR3 region has the DNA TGTGCCACCAGCAGAGGAACAGGGGTAGAGCAGTTCTTC. Protein product: CATSRGTGVEQFF.

This clonotype was seen more than once but under ten times. V gene TRBV2 combines with J gene TRBJ1-1; D is possibly TRBD1 (5 bases). The CDR3 loop spans 15 amino acids. V lost 4 bases to trimming and J lost 1 base, with 13 bases between them. The germline gives CDR1 SNHLY, CDR2 FYNNEI. CDR3: CASSGLGGRNTEAFF. DNA of the CDR3: TGTGCCAGCAGTGGGTTGGGGGGGAGGAACACTGAAGCTTTCTTT.

The chain has TRBV12-3 or TRBV12-4 and TRBJ2-3; TRBD2 matches at 7 bases. The CDR3 contains 15 residues. The J segment lost 3 bases and the V segment lost 6 bases, leaving 9 bases of the junction unmatched. Written as DNA, the CDR3 is TGTGCCAGCAGGACCGGGACCGGGAGGACAGATACGCAGTATTTT. Protein product: CASRTGTGRTDTQYF.

There are a few counts of this clonotype. The gene calls are TRBV11-2 and TRBJ2-3; the D gene is possibly TRBD2 (6 bases). From germline, CDR1 is SGHAT and CDR2 FQNNGV. V dropped 3 bases and J dropped 0 bases, with 13 bases sitting between them. The CDR3 runs to 16 residues. CDR3 sequence reads: CASSFTGGSSTDTQYF. The CDR3 DNA reads TGTGCCAGCAGCTTCACTGGGGGGTCTAGCACAGATACGCAGTATTTT.